This note documents a single T cell receptor (beta chain) sequence. The sample belongs to a study of shared T cell receptors in the human thymus. Sequenced by immunoSEQ multiplex PCR; TCRdb stores in-frame clones only, minus some. This table holds 600,000 to 900,000 clones, roughly 88% found once. The data also belong to a second study, concerning human thymus T cells. As that study records: An apparent bias in V and J gene usage was seen in thymic and blood repertoires.

This TCR was recovered from a girl in the first two years of life with a congenital heart defect. The source material was thymocytes.

The chain's CDR3 is CSAGFEQFF. Written as DNA, the CDR3 is TGCAGTGCCGGGTTCGAGCAGTTCTTC. The chain links TRBV20-1 to TRBJ2-1; D is unclear. The V and J ends lost 6 bases and 10 bases respectively, with 7 bases between them. The germline CDR1 and CDR2 sequences are DFQATT and SNEGSKA (reference sequence). CDR3 length: 9 residues.